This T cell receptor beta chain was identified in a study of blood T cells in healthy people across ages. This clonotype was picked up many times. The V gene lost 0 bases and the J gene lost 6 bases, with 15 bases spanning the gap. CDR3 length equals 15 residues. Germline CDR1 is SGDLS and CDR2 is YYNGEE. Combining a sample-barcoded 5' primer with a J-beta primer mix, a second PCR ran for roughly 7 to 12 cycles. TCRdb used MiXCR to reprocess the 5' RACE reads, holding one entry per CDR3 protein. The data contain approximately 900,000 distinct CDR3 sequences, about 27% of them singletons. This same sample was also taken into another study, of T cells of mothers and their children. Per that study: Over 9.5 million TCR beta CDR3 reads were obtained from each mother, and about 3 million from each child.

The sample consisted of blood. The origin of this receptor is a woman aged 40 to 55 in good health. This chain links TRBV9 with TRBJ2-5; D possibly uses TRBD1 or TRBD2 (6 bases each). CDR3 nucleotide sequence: TGTGCCAGCAGCGTAGGAGGGGGGCAGGGTAAGACCCAGTACTTC. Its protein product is CASSVGGGQGKTQYF.